The rows below give T cell receptor beta chains drawn from one sample of a study of PD-1 blockade in classical Hodgkin lymphoma. Profiled with immunoSEQ multiplex PCR; TCRdb holds only in-frame clones, not every one. The sample contains 31,000 or so clones, 81% of which appear only once. The sequencing used peripheral blood mononuclear cells (PBMCs), collected before the fourth cycle of nivolumab. The receptors here all came from a human donor with classical Hodgkin lymphoma. Both conserved end residues are part of each CDR3. A D gene is named only where the DNA matches it firmly. A row's size may be missing; if present it is once, few, many or a size class.

TRBJ2-1 | once | TRBV7-6 | TRBD2 | CASSLLAGEYNEQFF | TGTGCCAGCAGCTTACTAGCGGGCGAATACAATGAGCAGTTCTTC
TRBJ1-3 | NA | TRBV27 | TRBD1 | CASSWDSSGNTIYF | TGTGCCAGCAGTTGGGACAGCTCTGGAAACACCATATATTTT
TRBJ2-7 | NA | TRBV19 | TRBD2 | CASSRVYRTSGSPPYEQYF | TGTGCCAGTAGTAGGGTCTACCGGACTAGCGGCTCCCCACCCTACGAGCAGTACTTC
TRBJ2-7 | NA | TRBV6-5 | NA | CASSPSGRSYEQYF | TGTGCCAGCAGCCCCTCAGGGCGGAGCTACGAGCAGTACTTC
TRBJ2-7 | NA | TRBV7-2 | TRBD1 | CASSLDYRGVYEQYF | TGTGCCAGCAGCTTAGATTACAGGGGCGTCTACGAGCAGTACTTC
TRBJ1-2 | NA | TRBV19 | NA | CASSALVPDSNYGYTF | TGTGCCAGTAGTGCCCTCGTCCCAGACTCGAACTATGGCTACACCTTC
TRBJ1-1 | once | TRBV2 | NA | CASLGVTEAFF | TGTGCCAGCCTAGGGGTCACTGAAGCTTTCTTT
TRBJ2-5 | few | TRBV7-6 | NA | CASSLPQETQYF | TGTGCCAGCAGCTTACCACAAGAGACCCAGTACTTC
TRBJ2-1 | once | TRBV4-2 | NA | CASSQDYSSSYNEQFF | TGTGCCAGCAGCCAAGACTACTCGAGCTCCTACAATGAGCAGTTCTTC
TRBJ2-3 | once | TRBV19 | NA | CASSIVAYRATDTQYF | TGTGCCAGTAGTATAGTCGCCTACCGAGCTACAGATACGCAGTATTTT
TRBJ1-2 | once | TRBV4-3 | NA | CASSQYTNYGYTF | TGCGCCAGCAGCCAATACACCAACTATGGCTACACCTTC
TRBJ1-2 | NA | TRBV10-3 | NA | CAISGGASGHYGYTF | TGTGCCATCAGTGGTGGGGCCTCCGGGCACTATGGCTACACCTTC
TRBJ1-2 | NA | TRBV5-1 | TRBD1 | CASRTGGALGGYTF | TGCGCCAGTAGGACAGGGGGCGCGCTTGGCGGCTACACCTTC
TRBJ2-2 | NA | TRBV27 | NA | CASSLRPNTGELFF | TGTGCCAGCAGTTTAAGACCAAACACCGGGGAGCTGTTTTTT
TRBJ1-6 | NA | TRBV7-9 | TRBD1 | CASMGDRGLAPLHF | TGTGCCAGCATGGGGGACAGGGGGTTGGCACCCCTCCACTTT
TRBJ1-2 | NA | TRBV19 | NA | CASSKRMAGVSYGYTF | TGTGCCAGTAGTAAAAGGATGGCAGGGGTGAGCTATGGCTACACCTTC
TRBJ2-1 | NA | TRBV19 | NA | CASSIHSASYNEQFF | TGTGCCAGTAGTATTCACAGCGCTTCCTACAATGAGCAGTTCTTC
TRBJ2-7 | NA | TRBV7-6 | NA | CASSPLREKSYEQYF | TGTGCCAGCAGCCCTTTACGGGAGAAGTCCTACGAGCAGTACTTC
TRBJ2-7 | once | TRBV10-3 | NA | CAISESGVYEQYF | TGTGCCATCAGTGAGTCCGGGGTCTACGAGCAGTACTTC
TRBJ1-1 | NA | TRBV11-3 | NA | CASSFTQTEAFF | TGTGCCAGCAGTTTTACTCAGACTGAAGCTTTCTTT
TRBJ1-1 | once | TRBV19 | NA | CASSSGANTEAFF | TGTGCCAGTAGCTCAGGGGCGAACACTGAAGCTTTCTTT
TRBJ1-2 | NA | TRBV29-1 | NA | CSVERPTENYGYTF | TGCAGCGTTGAAAGGCCGACAGAGAACTATGGCTACACCTTC
TRBJ2-4 | NA | TRBV29-1 | TRBD2 | CSVSGRGPKNIQYF | TGCAGCGTTAGCGGGAGAGGCCCCAAAAACATTCAGTACTTC
TRBJ2-3 | NA | TRBV5-6 | TRBD2 | CASSLRLAGVADTQYF | TGTGCCAGCAGCTTGAGACTAGCGGGGGTTGCAGATACGCAGTATTTT
TRBJ1-2 | NA | TRBV5-1 | TRBD1 | CASSLGRTGGEGYTF | TGCGCCAGCAGCTTGGGAAGGACAGGCGGGGAGGGCTACACCTTC
TRBJ2-7 | NA | TRBV19 | TRBD2 | CASSRTSGSYEQYF | TGTGCCAGTAGTCGGACTAGCGGGAGTTACGAGCAGTACTTC
TRBJ2-2 | NA | TRBV7-8 | NA | CASRAPGELFF | TGTGCCAGCAGAGCCCCCGGGGAGCTGTTTTTT
TRBJ2-2 | NA | TRBV4-1 | NA | CASSQNGELFF | TGCGCCAGCAGCCAAAACGGGGAGCTGTTTTTT
TRBJ2-7 | NA | TRBV7-2 | NA | CASSFNRWYEQYF | TGTGCCAGCAGCTTCAACAGATGGTACGAGCAGTACTTC
TRBJ1-2 | NA | TRBV14 | NA | CASSQGSTGYTF | TGTGCCAGCAGCCAAGGAAGCACTGGCTACACCTTC
TRBJ1-4 | few | TRBV18 | NA | CASSPNRADEKLFF | TGTGCCAGCTCACCAAACAGGGCGGACGAAAAACTGTTTTTT
TRBJ2-3 | NA | TRBV4-3 | NA | CASSQDPLSADSTDTQYF | TGCGCCAGCAGCCAAGATCCCTTGTCGGCGGATAGCACAGATACGCAGTATTTT
TRBJ2-5 | NA | TRBV5-6 | TRBD2 | CASRGGGETQYF | TGTGCCAGCAGAGGCGGGGGAGAGACCCAGTACTTC
TRBJ1-2 | NA | TRBV7-9 | NA | CASSKPLTGSYGYTF | TGTGCCAGCAGCAAACCTCTGACAGGAAGCTATGGCTACACCTTC
TRBJ2-3 | NA | TRBV6-5 | TRBD2 | CASSYDGTRGDTQYF | TGTGCCAGCAGTTACGACGGGACTAGAGGTGATACGCAGTATTTT
TRBJ1-2 | NA | TRBV28 | NA | CASSLQQGRFGYTF | TGTGCCAGCAGTTTACAGCAGGGGCGTTTTGGCTACACCTTC
TRBJ1-1 | once | TRBV4-3 | NA | CASSQQGLNTEAFF | TGCGCCAGCAGCCAACAAGGACTGAACACTGAAGCTTTCTTT
TRBJ1-1 | NA | TRBV28 | NA | CASQGTMNTEAFF | TGTGCCAGCCAGGGAACCATGAACACTGAAGCTTTCTTT
TRBJ2-4 | NA | TRBV5-1 | NA | CASSLVQANLAKNIQYF | TGCGCCAGCAGCTTGGTTCAGGCCAATCTAGCCAAAAACATTCAGTACTTC
TRBJ1-5 | medium-sized | TRBV28 | TRBD1 | CASQGDSLNF | TGTGCCAGCCAAGGGGACAGCCTAAATTTT
TRBJ2-2 | NA | TRBV30 | NA | CAWTSVLTGELFF | TGTGCCTGGACTAGCGTGTTAACCGGGGAGCTGTTTTTT
TRBJ2-1 | NA | TRBV4-3 | NA | CASSPPAASYNEQFF | TGCGCCAGCAGCCCACCAGCAGCGAGCTACAATGAGCAGTTCTTC
TRBJ1-5 | NA | TRBV2 | NA | CASSEVWQTNQPQHF | TGTGCCAGCAGTGAGGTGTGGCAAACCAATCAGCCCCAGCATTTT
TRBJ2-5 | once | TRBV7-9 | NA | CASSPGLGGETQYF | TGTGCCAGCAGCCCCGGTTTAGGCGGGGAGACCCAGTACTTC
TRBJ2-7 | NA | TRBV14 | NA | CASSQDIVGEQYF | TGTGCCAGCAGCCAAGATATCGTAGGCGAGCAGTACTTC
TRBJ2-3 | NA | TRBV6-5 | TRBD1 | CASRRYGQATDTQYF | TGTGCCAGCAGAAGATATGGACAGGCCACAGATACGCAGTATTTT
TRBJ1-1 | NA | TRBV7-9 | NA | CASTDLRVTEAFF | TGTGCCAGCACCGACCTTAGGGTGACTGAAGCTTTCTTT
TRBJ1-1 | once | TRBV5-6 | TRBD1 | CASSNQGASEAFF | TGTGCCAGCAGCAACCAGGGGGCTTCTGAAGCTTTCTTT
TRBJ2-4 | NA | TRBV14 | NA | CASSRGVLAKNIQYF | TGTGCCAGCAGCCGGGGGGTACTAGCCAAAAACATTCAGTACTTC
TRBJ2-2 | NA | TRBV6-6 | TRBD1 | CASSRTGWGGELFF | TGTGCCAGCAGTCGGACAGGGTGGGGCGGGGAGCTGTTTTTT
TRBJ2-3 | NA | TRBV7-8 | TRBD2 | CASSFSPSGGSTDTQYF | TGTGCCAGCAGCTTCAGCCCTAGCGGGGGAAGCACAGATACGCAGTATTTT
TRBJ1-1 | NA | TRBV5-6 | NA | CASSLALGKNTEAFF | TGTGCCAGCAGCTTGGCCTTAGGGAAGAACACTGAAGCTTTCTTT
TRBJ2-1 | NA | TRBV11-2 | NA | CASSPISSVNEQFF | TGTGCCAGCAGCCCCATTAGTTCGGTTAATGAGCAGTTCTTC
TRBJ1-2 | NA | TRBV7-9 | NA | CASSLSWIGSDYGYTF | TGTGCCAGCAGCCTTAGTTGGATTGGATCTGACTATGGCTACACCTTC
TRBJ1-2 | NA | TRBV5-6 | TRBD1 | CASSLGDRSYTF | TGTGCCAGCAGCTTGGGGGACAGGTCCTACACCTTC
TRBJ1-3 | NA | TRBV10-3 | NA | CAISGVRGGNTIYF | TGTGCCATCAGTGGCGTGAGGGGCGGAAACACCATATATTTT
TRBJ2-1 | NA | TRBV20-1 | NA | CSGVYNEQFF | TGCAGTGGAGTCTACAATGAGCAGTTCTTC
TRBJ2-2 | NA | TRBV30 | NA | CAWSRLLNTGELFF | TGTGCCTGGAGTCGACTGCTGAACACCGGGGAGCTGTTTTTT